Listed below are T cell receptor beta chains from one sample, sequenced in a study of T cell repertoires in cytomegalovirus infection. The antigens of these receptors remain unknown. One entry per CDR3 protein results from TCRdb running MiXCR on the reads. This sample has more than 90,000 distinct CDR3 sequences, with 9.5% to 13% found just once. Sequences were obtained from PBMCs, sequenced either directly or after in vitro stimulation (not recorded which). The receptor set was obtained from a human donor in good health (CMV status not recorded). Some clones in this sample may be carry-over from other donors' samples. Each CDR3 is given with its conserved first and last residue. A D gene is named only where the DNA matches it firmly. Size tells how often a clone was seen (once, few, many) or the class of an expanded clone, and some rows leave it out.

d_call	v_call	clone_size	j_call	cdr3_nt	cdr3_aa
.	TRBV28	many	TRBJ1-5	TGTGCCAGCAAAGCAGGGCTCCAGCCCCAGCATTTT	CASKAGLQPQHF
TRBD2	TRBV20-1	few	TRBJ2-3	TGCAGTGCTAGAGATGGTGGTAGCGGGACAGATACGCAGTATTTT	CSARDGGSGTDTQYF
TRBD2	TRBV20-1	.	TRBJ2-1	TGCAGTGCTAGAGCGATTAGCGGGTCGTCCTACAATGAGCAGTTCTTC	CSARAISGSSYNEQFF
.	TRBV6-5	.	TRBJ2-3	TGTGCCAGCAGTTACGAACGGGGCCGCACAGATACGCAGTATTTT	CASSYERGRTDTQYF
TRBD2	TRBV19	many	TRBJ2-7	TGTGCCAGTAGTATGCGACTAGCGAAGAGCTCCTACGAGCAGTACTTC	CASSMRLAKSSYEQYF
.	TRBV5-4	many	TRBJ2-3	TGTGCCAGCAGCCTGGGGACTTATACGCAGTATTTT	CASSLGTYTQYF
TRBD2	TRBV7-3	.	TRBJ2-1	TGTGCCAGCAGCTTAGAGGGACTAGCGGGCTCCTACAATGAGCAGTTCTTC	CASSLEGLAGSYNEQFF
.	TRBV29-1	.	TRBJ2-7	TGCAGCGTTGAGCTATATCCGCTAGTCGGTGAGCAGTACTTC	CSVELYPLVGEQYF
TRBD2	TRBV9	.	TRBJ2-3	TGTGCCAGCAGCGTAGACCGGGCGGGAGAGTTTACAGATACGCAGTATTTT	CASSVDRAGEFTDTQYF
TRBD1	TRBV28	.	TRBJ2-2	TGTGCCAGCAGTTTACCGGACAGGGGGATCGGGGAGCTGTTTTTT	CASSLPDRGIGELFF
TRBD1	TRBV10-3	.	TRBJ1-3	TGTGCCACTGGGGACAGGGACTCTGGAAACACCATATATTTT	CATGDRDSGNTIYF
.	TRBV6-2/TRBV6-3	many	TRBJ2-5	TGTGCCAGCACGACCTCGGGAGAGACCCAGTACTTC	CASTTSGETQYF
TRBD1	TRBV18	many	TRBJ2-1	TGTGCCAGCTCACCTCCCAGGGACAGGTACAATGAGCAGTTCTTC	CASSPPRDRYNEQFF
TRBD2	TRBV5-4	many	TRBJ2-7	TGTGCCAGCAGCTTGGGTCCAGCGGGAGGGCCTTACGAGCAGTACTTC	CASSLGPAGGPYEQYF
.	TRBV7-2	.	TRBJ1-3	TGTGCCAGCAGCTTAGACCGCTACTCTGGAAACACCATATATTTT	CASSLDRYSGNTIYF
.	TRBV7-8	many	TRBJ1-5	TGTGCCAGCAGCTTGAGAGGGGGAAATAGCAATCAGCCCCAGCATTTT	CASSLRGGNSNQPQHF
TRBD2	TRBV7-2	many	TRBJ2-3	TGTGCCAGCAGCTCCTTAGCGGGAGGGAGCACAGATACGCAGTATTTT	CASSSLAGGSTDTQYF
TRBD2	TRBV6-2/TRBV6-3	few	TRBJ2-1	TGTGCCAGCAGTTACTTGTTGAGTAGCGGGAACGATGAGCAGTTCTTC	CASSYLLSSGNDEQFF
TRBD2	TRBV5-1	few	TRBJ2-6	TGCGCCAGCAGCTTGGAATTTATGAGCGGGAGGGCCAACTCCCGGGCCAACGTCCTGACTTTC	CASSLEFMSGRANSRANVLTF
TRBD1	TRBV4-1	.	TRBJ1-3	TGCGCCAGCAGCCAAGGTGCTGGGACAGCTGGAAACACCATATATTTT	CASSQGAGTAGNTIYF